This T cell receptor beta chain was retrieved from a study of T-cell reconstitution after alpha-beta-depleted transplantation in children. This clonotype has at least ten counts. Preparing the TCRbeta library involved the use of unique molecular identifiers. TCRdb ran MiXCR on the PCR reads and lists one entry per CDR3 protein. The sample lists 190,000 or so distinct CDR3 sequences; around 7% were seen once. The ends were cut back, 3 bases at V and 9 bases at J, with 6 bases in the middle. The CDR3 covers 10 residues. CDR1 DFQATT and CDR2 SNEGSKA come from the germline V gene (reference sequence). Specimen: PBMCs from the stem cell graft donor, collected from the stem cell graft. V usage is TRBV20-1 and J usage is TRBJ2-1; no clear D gene. The TCR sequence derives from a human donor who donated a stem cell graft to a child with Wiskott-Aldrich syndrome. The CDR3 bases are TGCAGTGCTAGTATCCGTGAGCAGTTCTTC. Amino acid sequence: CSASIREQFF.